The clone carrying this T cell receptor beta chain was detected only a few times. Its antigen is still unknown. This sample is drawn from a study of vaccination effects on CD4 cells after COVID-19. In the study overall: Participants got two doses of BNT162b2 or mRNA-1273 vaccine. Regarding the study as a whole: Late in the post-vaccination period, infection-induced and vaccine-induced clones underwent marked clonal contraction. Small numbers of convalescent patients limited the study. It also lacked early post-infection timepoints.

Using immunoSEQ multiplex PCR, the repertoire was profiled, and TCRdb retains in-frame clones only, with some absent. The sample lists tens of thousands of clones; 72% were seen once. CDR3 size: 15 residues. Germline V lookup: CDR1 MGHRA, CDR2 YSYEKL. V dropped 0 bases and J dropped 4 bases, with 12 bases sitting between them. Having been cultured for ten to eleven days, the cells underwent CD4+ T cell isolation. On days 3 and 7, fresh IL-2 medium replaced half the medium. This chain joins TRBV4-1 and TRBJ1-2; D gene ambiguous. The sequence came from a human donor who had a prior SARS-CoV-2 infection. This material consisted of CD4+ T cells from PBMCs cultured without peptide, taken before COVID-19 vaccination. CDR3 DNA: TGCGCCAGCAGCCAAGACCCGGGCTTGGGCTATGGCTACACCTTC. It codes for CASSQDPGLGYGYTF.